Sequencing of this T cell receptor (beta chain) was carried out in a study of CD8+CD57+ T cells in acquired aplastic anemia. The TCR beta profiling, which covered VDJ combination and CDR3 sequence, was carried out using genomic DNA as the template. TCRdb re-called the reads with MiXCR, one entry per CDR3 protein. The table records 300,000 or so distinct CDR3 sequences, approximately 58% of them present only once. The V gene lost 5 bases and the J gene lost 2 bases, with 9 bases spanning the gap. From germline, CDR1 is LGHNA and CDR2 YNFKEQ. The CDR3 contains 13 residues. Patients chosen for sequencing had CD8+CD57+ cells that had expanded, as shown by flow cytometry.

The chain carries TRBV4-2 and TRBJ2-5, with no clear D. Input material: sorted CD4+, CD8+, or CD8+CD57+ T cells (not recorded which) from PBMCs. The sequence came from a human donor with aplastic anemia. The CDR3 coding sequence is TGTGCCAGCAGCTTGGAAGGACAAGAGACCCAGTACTTC. Protein product: CASSLEGQETQYF.